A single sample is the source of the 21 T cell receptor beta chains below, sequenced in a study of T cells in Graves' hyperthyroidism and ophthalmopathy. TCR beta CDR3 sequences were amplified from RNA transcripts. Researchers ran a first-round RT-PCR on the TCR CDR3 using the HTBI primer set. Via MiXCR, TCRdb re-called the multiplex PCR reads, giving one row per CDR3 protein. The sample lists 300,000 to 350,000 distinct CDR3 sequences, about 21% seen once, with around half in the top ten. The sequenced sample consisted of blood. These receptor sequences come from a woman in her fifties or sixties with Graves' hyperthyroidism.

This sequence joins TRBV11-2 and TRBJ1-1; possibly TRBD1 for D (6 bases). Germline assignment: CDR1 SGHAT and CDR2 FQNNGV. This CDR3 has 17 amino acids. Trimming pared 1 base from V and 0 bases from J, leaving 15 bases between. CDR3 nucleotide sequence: TGTGCCAGCAGCTTAGTTGCAGGGGTTCGCCTGAACACTGAAGCTTTCTTT. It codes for CASSLVAGVRLNTEAFF.

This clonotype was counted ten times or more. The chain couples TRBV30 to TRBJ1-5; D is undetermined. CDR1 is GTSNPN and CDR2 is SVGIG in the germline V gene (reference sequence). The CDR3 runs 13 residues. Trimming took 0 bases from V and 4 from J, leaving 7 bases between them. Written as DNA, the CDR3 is TGTGCCTGGAGTGTAATGGGAAATCAGCCCCAGCATTTT. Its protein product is CAWSVMGNQPQHF.

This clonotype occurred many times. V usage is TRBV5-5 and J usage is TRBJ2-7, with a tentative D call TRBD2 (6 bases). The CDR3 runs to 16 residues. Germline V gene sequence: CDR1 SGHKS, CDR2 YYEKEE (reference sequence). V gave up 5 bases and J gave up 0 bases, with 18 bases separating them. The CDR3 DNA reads TGTGCCAGCAGGGGCGCCGTGACTAGTCTCTCCTACGAGCAGTACTTC. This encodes CASRGAVTSLSYEQYF.

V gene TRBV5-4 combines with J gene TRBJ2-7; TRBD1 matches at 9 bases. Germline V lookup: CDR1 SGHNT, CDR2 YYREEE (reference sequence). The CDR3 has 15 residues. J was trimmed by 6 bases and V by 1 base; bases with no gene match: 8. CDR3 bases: TGTGCCAGCAGCTTGCCGGGACAGGGTATCTCCGAGCAGTACTTC. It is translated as CASSLPGQGISEQYF.

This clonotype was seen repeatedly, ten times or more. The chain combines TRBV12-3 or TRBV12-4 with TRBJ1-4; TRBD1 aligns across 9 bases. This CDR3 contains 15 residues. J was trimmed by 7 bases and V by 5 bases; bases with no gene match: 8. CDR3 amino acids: CASSPWDRVREKLFF. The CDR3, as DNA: TGTGCCAGCAGTCCCTGGGACAGGGTTCGTGAAAAACTGTTTTTT.

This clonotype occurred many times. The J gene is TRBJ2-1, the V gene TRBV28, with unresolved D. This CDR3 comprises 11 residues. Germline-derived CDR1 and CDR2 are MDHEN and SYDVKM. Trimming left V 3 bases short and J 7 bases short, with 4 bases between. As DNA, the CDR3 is TGTGCCAGCAGTTTGTGGAATGAGCAGTTCTTC. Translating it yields CASSLWNEQFF.

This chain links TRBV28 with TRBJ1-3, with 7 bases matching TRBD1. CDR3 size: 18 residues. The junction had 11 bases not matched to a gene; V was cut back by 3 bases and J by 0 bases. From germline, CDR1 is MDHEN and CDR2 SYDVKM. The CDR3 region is CASSLSGTDYTSGNTIYF. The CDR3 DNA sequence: TGTGCCAGCAGTTTGTCCGGGACAGATTATACCTCTGGAAACACCATATATTTT.

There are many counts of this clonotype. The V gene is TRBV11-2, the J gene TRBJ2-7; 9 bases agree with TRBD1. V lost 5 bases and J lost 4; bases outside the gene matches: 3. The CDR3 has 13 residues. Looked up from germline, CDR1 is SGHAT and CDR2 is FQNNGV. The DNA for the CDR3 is TGTGCCAGCAGCCCAGACAGGGGGTACGAGCAGTACTTC. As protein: CASSPDRGYEQYF.

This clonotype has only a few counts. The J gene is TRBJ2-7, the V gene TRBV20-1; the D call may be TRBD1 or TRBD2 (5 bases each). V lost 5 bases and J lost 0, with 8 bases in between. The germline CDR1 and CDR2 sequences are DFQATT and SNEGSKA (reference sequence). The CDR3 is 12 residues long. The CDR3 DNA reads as TGCAGTGCTGTGGGACGCTCCTACGAGCAGTACTTC. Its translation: CSAVGRSYEQYF.

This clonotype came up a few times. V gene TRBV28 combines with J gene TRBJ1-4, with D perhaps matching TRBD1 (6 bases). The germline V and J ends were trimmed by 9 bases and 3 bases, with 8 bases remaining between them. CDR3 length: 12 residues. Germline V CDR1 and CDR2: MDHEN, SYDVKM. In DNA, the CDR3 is TGTGCCAGTCGGACAGCTAATGAAAAACTGTTTTTT. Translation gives CASRTANEKLFF.

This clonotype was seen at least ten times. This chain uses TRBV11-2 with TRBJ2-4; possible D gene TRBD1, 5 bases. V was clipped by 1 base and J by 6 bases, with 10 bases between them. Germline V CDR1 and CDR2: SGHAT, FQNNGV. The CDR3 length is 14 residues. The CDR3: CASSLAQGTNIQYF. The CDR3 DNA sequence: TGTGCCAGCAGCTTAGCCCAGGGTACAAACATTCAGTACTTC. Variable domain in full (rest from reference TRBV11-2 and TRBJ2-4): EAGVAQSPRYKIIEKRQSVAFWCNPISGHATLYWYQQILGQGPKLLIQFQNNGVVDDSQLPKDRFSAERLKGVDSTLKIQPAKLEDSAVYLCASSLAQGTNIQYFGAGTRLSVL.

The CDR3: CASTRRTSANNEQFF. The CDR3 coding sequence is TGTGCCAGCACCAGAAGGACTAGCGCAAACAATGAGCAGTTCTTC. The J gene is TRBJ2-1, the V gene TRBV3-1; 9 bases match TRBD2. Germline V gene lookup returns CDR1 LGHDT and CDR2 YNNKEL (reference sequence). J gave up 5 bases and V 7 bases, and 9 bases lay outside the gene matches. The CDR3 covers 15 residues.

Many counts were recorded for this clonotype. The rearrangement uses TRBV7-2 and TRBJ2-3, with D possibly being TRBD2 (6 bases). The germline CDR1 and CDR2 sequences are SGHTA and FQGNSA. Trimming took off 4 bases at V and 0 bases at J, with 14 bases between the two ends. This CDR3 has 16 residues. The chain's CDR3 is CASSSGGRRSTDTQYF. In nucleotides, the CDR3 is TGTGCCAGCAGCTCTGGGGGGAGGCGGAGCACAGATACGCAGTATTTT.

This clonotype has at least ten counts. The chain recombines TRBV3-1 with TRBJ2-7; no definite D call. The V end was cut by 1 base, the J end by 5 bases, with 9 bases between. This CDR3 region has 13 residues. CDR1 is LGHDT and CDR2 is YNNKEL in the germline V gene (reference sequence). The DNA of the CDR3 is TGTGCCAGCAGCCAAGCCTATTCGAACGAGCAGTACTTC. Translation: CASSQAYSNEQYF.

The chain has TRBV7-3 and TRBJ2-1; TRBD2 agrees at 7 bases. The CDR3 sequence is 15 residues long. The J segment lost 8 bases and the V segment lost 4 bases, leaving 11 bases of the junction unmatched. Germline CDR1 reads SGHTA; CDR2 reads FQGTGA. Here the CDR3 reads CASSSTGGGPHEQFF. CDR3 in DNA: TGTGCCAGCAGCTCAACCGGGGGAGGGCCTCATGAGCAGTTCTTC.

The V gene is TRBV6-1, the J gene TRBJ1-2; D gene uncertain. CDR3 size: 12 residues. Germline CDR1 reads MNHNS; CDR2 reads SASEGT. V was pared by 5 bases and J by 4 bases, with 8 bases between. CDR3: CASSYFGYGYTF. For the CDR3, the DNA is TGTGCCAGCAGTTATTTCGGCTATGGCTACACCTTC.

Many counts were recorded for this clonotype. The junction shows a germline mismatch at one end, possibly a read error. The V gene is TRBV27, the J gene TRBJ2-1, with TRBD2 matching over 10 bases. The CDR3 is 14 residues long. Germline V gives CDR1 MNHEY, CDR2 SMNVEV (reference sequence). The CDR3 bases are TGTGCCAGCAGTTTAAGCGGGAGGGCCAATGGGCAGTTCTTC. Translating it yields CASSLSGRANGQFF.

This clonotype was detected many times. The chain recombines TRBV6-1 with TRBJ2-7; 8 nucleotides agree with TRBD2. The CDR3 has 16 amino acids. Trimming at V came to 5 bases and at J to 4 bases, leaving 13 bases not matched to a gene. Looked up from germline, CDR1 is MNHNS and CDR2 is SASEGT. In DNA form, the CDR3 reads TGTGCCAGCAGTCCCGGAGGTTGGCGGGAGGATTACGAGCAGTACTTC. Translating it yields CASSPGGWREDYEQYF.

The chain's CDR3 is CASSPPSEDTQYF. DNA of the CDR3: TGCGCCAGCAGCCCTCCATCGGAGGATACGCAGTATTTT. The chain combines TRBV5-1 with TRBJ2-3; D unresolved. In germline, CDR1 is SGHRS, CDR2 YFSETQ. The V end lost 4 bases, the J end lost 6 bases, and 12 bases lay between the germline ends. This CDR3 is 13 amino acids long.

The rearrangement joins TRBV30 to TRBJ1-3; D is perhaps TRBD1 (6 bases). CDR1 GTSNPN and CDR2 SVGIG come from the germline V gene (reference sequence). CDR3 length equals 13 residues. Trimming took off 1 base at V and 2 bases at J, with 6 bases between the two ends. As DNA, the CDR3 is TGTGCCTGGAGTGCAGGGGCTGGAAACACCATATATTTT. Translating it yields CAWSAGAGNTIYF.

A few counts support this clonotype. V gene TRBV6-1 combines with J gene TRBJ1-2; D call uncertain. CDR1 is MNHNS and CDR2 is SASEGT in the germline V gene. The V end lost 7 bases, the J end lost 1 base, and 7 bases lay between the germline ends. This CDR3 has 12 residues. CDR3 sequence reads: CASNSLNYGYTF. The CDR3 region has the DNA TGTGCCAGCAACTCCCTTAACTATGGCTACACCTTC.